Sequencing of this T cell receptor beta chain was carried out in a study of T cells in Graves' hyperthyroidism and ophthalmopathy. Whole-study context: The authors collected peripheral blood at initial diagnosis, before any treatment. Study-level findings and limits: Peripheral blood also featured most of the thyroid clonotypes expanded above 0.001. Classification by a 13 V-J model distinguished ophthalmopathy from stable hyperthyroidism.

The patients, who ranged from 18 to 65 in age, presented with newly diagnosed hyperthyroidism lasting under 2 months. Amplified TCR beta CDR3 regions derived from RNA transcripts. The HTBI primer set was used in a first-round RT-PCR of the TCR CDR3. Each CDR3 protein is one row after TCRdb ran MiXCR on the multiplex PCR reads. The table has about 200,000 distinct CDR3 sequences, about 15% seen once. This clonotype showed up many times. Its antigen remains unknown. The sample consisted of blood. The clonotype comes from a woman aged 45-60 years with Graves' hyperthyroidism.

The CDR3: CASSSTGEATNEKLFF. CDR3 DNA sequence: TGTGCCAGCAGTTCCACAGGGGAGGCAACTAATGAAAAACTGTTTTTT. This chain links TRBV12-3 or TRBV12-4 with TRBJ1-4, with 7 bases matching TRBD1. V shed 4 bases and J 0 bases; nucleotides not matched to a gene: 5. The CDR3 sequence is 16 residues long.